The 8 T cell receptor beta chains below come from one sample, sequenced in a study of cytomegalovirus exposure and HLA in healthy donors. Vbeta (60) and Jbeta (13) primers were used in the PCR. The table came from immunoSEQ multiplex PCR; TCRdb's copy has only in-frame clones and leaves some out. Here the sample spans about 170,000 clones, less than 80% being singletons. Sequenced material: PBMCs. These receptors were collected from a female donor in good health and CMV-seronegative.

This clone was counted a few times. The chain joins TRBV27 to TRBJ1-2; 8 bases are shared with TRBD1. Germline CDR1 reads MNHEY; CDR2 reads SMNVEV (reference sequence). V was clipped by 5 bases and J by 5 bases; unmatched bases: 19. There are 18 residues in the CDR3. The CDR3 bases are TGTGCCAGCAGTAACAACTACCCGGGACAGGAGGGCTTATATGGCTACACCTTC. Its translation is CASSNNYPGQEGLYGYTF.

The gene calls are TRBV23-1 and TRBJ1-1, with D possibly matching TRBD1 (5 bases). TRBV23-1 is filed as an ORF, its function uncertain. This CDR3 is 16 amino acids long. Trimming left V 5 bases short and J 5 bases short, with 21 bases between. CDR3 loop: CASSGVPGLWWTEAFF. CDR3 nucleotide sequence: TGCGCCAGCAGTGGCGTACCAGGGTTATGGTGGACTGAAGCTTTCTTT.

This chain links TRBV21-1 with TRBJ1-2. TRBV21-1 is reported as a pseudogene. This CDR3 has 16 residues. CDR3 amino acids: CASSNSGTRPFYGYTF. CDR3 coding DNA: TGTGCCAGCAGCAATAGCGGGACTCGGCCGTTCTATGGCTACACCTTC.

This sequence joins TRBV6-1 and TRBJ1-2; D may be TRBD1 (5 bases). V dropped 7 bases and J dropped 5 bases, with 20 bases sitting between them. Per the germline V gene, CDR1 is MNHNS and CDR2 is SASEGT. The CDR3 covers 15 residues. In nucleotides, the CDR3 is TGTGCCAGCACTACCCTTTGGGGAGGGGAATATGGCTACACCTTC. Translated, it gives CASTTLWGGEYGYTF.

The CDR3: CASSLQGSAYNEQFF. The CDR3 bases are TGTGCCAGCAGCCTACAGGGGAGCGCCTACAATGAGCAGTTCTTC. This rearrangement joins TRBV5-4 to TRBJ2-1; 7 nucleotides agree with TRBD1. CDR3 size: 15 residues. J was trimmed by 2 bases and V by 4 bases; bases with no gene match: 6. Germline CDR1 reads SGHNT; CDR2 reads YYREEE (reference sequence).

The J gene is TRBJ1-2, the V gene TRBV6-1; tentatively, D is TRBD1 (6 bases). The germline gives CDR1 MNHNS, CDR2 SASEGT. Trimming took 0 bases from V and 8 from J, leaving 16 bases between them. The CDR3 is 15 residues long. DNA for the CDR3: TGTGCCAGCAGTGAAGCGGGGGGGGCCCTTAGGGGCTACACCTTC. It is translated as CASSEAGGALRGYTF.

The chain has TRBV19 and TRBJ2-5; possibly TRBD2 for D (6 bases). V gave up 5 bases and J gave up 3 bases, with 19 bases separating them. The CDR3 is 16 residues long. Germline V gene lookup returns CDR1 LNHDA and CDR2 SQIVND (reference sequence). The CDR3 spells CASSPRRGGFEETQYF. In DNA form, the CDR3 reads TGTGCCAGTAGTCCCCGAAGGGGAGGTTTCGAAGAGACCCAGTACTTC.

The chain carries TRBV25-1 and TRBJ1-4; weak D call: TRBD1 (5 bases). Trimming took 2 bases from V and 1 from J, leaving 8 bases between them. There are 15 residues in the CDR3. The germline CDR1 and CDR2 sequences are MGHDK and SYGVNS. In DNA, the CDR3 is TGTGCCAGCAGTGAAAAAGGGGTAACTAATGAAAAACTGTTTTTT. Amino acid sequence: CASSEKGVTNEKLFF.